This TCR beta chain is from a study of shared clonotypes between healthy human individuals. The donors, healthy adults who were HIV-negative, had experienced no recent acute infections or vaccinations. Germline CDR1 MNHNS, CDR2 SASEGT. The V gene lost 1 base and the J gene lost 1 base, with 10 bases spanning the gap. The CDR3 length is 15 residues. The repertoire was sequenced with immunoSEQ multiplex PCR; TCRdb's copy has only in-frame clones and lacks some. The sample shows millions of clones, roughly 96% of them seen only once. Source material: naive CD4+ T cells sorted from blood. Subset given: CD45RA+ positively selected. The genes are TRBV6-1 and TRBJ2-5, with D possibly matching TRBD1 (5 bases). This TCR came from a man aged 18 to 29 in good health. In DNA, the CDR3 is TGTGCCAGCAGTGAAGGGCACAGGTTCCAAGAGACCCAGTACTTC. This sequence encodes CASSEGHRFQETQYF.